A selection of T cell receptor beta chains follows, all from one sample in a study of T cells in Graves' hyperthyroidism and ophthalmopathy. TCRdb reanalysed the multiplex PCR reads using MiXCR and keeps one entry per CDR3 protein. The table records fewer than 25,000 distinct CDR3 sequences, around 54% of them present only once. Sequenced sample: blood. The receptors come from a woman aged 40 to 50 with Graves' hyperthyroidism that later progressed to Graves' ophthalmopathy. CDR3s include the opening cysteine and the closing phenylalanine or tryptophan. D genes are given only for firm matches. Part of the rows lack a size; the others show once, few, many or a class for expanded clones.

J gene	clone size	V gene	CDR3 length	D gene	CDR3 protein	CDR3 DNA
TRBJ2-3	few	TRBV18	16	-	CASSPPLGTHTDTQYF	TGTGCCAGCTCACCACCCCTCGGGACCCACACAGATACGCAGTATTTT
TRBJ2-3	-	TRBV20-1	17	TRBD2	CSARARTSGSGTDTQYF	TGCAGTGCTAGAGCTCGGACTAGCGGGAGCGGGACAGATACGCAGTATTTT
TRBJ2-7	many	TRBV27	11	-	CASSLGYEQYF	TGTGCCAGCAGTTTAGGCTACGAGCAGTACTTC
TRBJ1-1	-	TRBV2	11	TRBD1	CASRRTGEAFF	TGTGCCAGCAGACGGACAGGCGAAGCTTTCTTT
TRBJ2-7	few	TRBV4-1	19	-	CASSQDPLRGDPRGFEQYF	TGCGCCAGCAGCCAAGATCCACTGAGGGGGGACCCCCGCGGGTTCGAGCAGTACTTC
TRBJ2-3	many	TRBV5-1	15	-	CASSLGGRRTDTQYF	TGCGCCAGCAGCTTGGGTGGGAGGCGCACAGATACGCAGTATTTT
TRBJ2-7	many	TRBV5-1	16	TRBD2	CASSLRLAVPTYEQYF	TGCGCCAGCAGCCTACGACTAGCGGTACCCACCTACGAGCAGTACTTC
TRBJ1-2	-	TRBV20-1	13	TRBD1	CSARNQGAWGYTF	TGCAGTGCTAGAAACCAGGGGGCTTGGGGCTACACCTTC
TRBJ2-1	-	TRBV24-1	17	TRBD2	CATSDASGLASYNEQFF	TGTGCCACCAGTGATGCCTCGGGACTAGCCTCCTACAATGAGCAGTTCTTC
TRBJ2-7	-	TRBV20-1	13	TRBD2	CSASSGSLNEQYF	TGCAGTGCTAGCAGCGGGAGCTTAAACGAGCAGTACTTC
TRBJ2-1	-	TRBV10-2	13	-	CASSEYIIAEQFF	TGCGCCAGCAGTGAGTACATCATAGCTGAGCAGTTCTTC
TRBJ2-1	-	TRBV20-1	10	-	CSARWDSQFF	TGCAGTGCTAGATGGGATTCGCAGTTCTTC
TRBJ2-7	medium-sized	TRBV7-2	16	TRBD2	CASRSSGTSGSYEQYF	TGTGCCAGCAGGTCGAGTGGGACTAGCGGGAGTTACGAGCAGTACTTC
TRBJ2-7	-	TRBV19	15	TRBD2	CASSIESRERYEQYF	TGTGCCAGTAGTATAGAATCGCGGGAGCGCTACGAGCAGTACTTC
TRBJ1-2	-	TRBV9	15	TRBD1	CASSVDGRGDYGYTF	TGTGCCAGCAGCGTAGACGGCAGGGGGGACTATGGCTACACCTTC
TRBJ1-4	-	TRBV9	15	-	CASSAREATNEKLFF	TGTGCCAGCAGCGCCCGGGAAGCAACTAATGAAAAACTGTTTTTT
TRBJ2-5	-	TRBV9	15	TRBD2	CASSGWGGLEETQYF	TGTGCCAGCAGCGGTTGGGGGGGATTAGAGGAGACCCAGTACTTC
TRBJ2-3	-	TRBV11-2	16	TRBD2	CASSLISGRGTDTQYF	TGTGCCAGCAGCCTAATTAGCGGGAGGGGCACAGATACGCAGTATTTT
TRBJ2-1	once	TRBV19	15	-	CASSIIGRAYNEQFF	TGTGCCAGTAGTATTATCGGGAGAGCCTACAATGAGCAGTTCTTC
TRBJ2-1	-	TRBV20-1	16	-	CSALPGTLNPYNEQFF	TGCAGTGCCCTCCCCGGAACCCTCAACCCATACAATGAGCAGTTCTTC
TRBJ2-5	many	TRBV3-1	10	-	CASSQETQYF	TGTGCCAGCAGCCAAGAGACCCAGTACTTC
TRBJ2-7	few	TRBV20-1	13	TRBD1	CSARDRVAYEQYF	TGCAGTGCTAGGGACAGGGTCGCCTACGAGCAGTACTTC
TRBJ2-3	-	TRBV7-2	15	TRBD2	CASSLALAGTDTQYF	TGTGCCAGCAGCTTAGCGCTAGCGGGCACAGATACGCAGTATTTT
TRBJ2-7	many	TRBV5-5	15	-	CASSPRGGSLVEQYF	TGTGCCAGCAGCCCCCGAGGAGGTAGTCTAGTAGAGCAGTACTTC
TRBJ1-1	-	TRBV19	13	-	CASSMGQNTEAFF	TGTGCCAGTAGTATGGGACAGAACACTGAAGCTTTCTTT
TRBJ1-2	few	TRBV29-1	15	-	CSVYQTTTSNYGYTF	TGCAGCGTTTATCAGACGACCACTTCTAACTATGGCTACACCTTC